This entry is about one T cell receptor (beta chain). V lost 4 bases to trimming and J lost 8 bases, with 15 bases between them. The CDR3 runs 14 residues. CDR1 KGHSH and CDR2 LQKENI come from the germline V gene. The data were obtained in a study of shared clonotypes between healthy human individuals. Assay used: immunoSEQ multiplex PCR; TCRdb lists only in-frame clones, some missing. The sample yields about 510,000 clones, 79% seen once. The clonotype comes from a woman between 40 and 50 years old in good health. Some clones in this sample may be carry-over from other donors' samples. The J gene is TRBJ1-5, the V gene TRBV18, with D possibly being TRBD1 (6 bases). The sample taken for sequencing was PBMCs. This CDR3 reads CASSQSLQGEPQHF. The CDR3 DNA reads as TGTGCCAGCTCACAGAGCCTACAGGGAGAGCCCCAGCATTTT.